These 6 T cell receptor beta chains originate from one sample sequenced in a study of blood T cell repertoires in COVID-19. Profiling relied on immunoSEQ multiplex PCR, and the TCRdb table lists in-frame clones only, not all of them. The sample lists 300,000 to 500,000 clones, around 87% occurring once. Sequenced input: PBMCs or T cells enriched from blood (not recorded which). These receptors came from a woman aged 30 to 39 with acute COVID-19.

The rearrangement links TRBV28 to TRBJ2-3; TRBD2 is a possible D gene (5 bases). Trimming cost V 7 bases and J 0 bases, with 17 bases left between them. The CDR3 totals 16 residues. Germline V gene sequence: CDR1 MDHEN, CDR2 SYDVKM. The CDR3 reads CASTLRGNKSTDTQYF. The DNA for the CDR3 is TGTGCCAGCACCCTACGGGGAAATAAGAGCACAGATACGCAGTATTTT.

This clone was observed a single time. The rearrangement uses TRBV3-1 (or the pseudogene TRBV3-2) and TRBJ1-4; no reliable D call. The V end was cut by 7 bases, the J end by 8 bases, with 20 bases between. The CDR3 runs to 15 residues. From germline, CDR1 is LGHDT and CDR2 YNNKEL (reference sequence). The CDR3 loop reads CASNSGGRGGEKLFF. The CDR3 DNA sequence: TGTGCCAGCAACAGCGGTGGGCGGGGTGGCGAAAAACTGTTTTTT.

The gene calls are TRBV24-1 and TRBJ1-2; D not resolved. V gave up 3 bases and J gave up 6 bases, with 13 bases separating them. Per the germline V gene, CDR1 is KGHDR and CDR2 is SFDVKD. The CDR3 is made up of 14 amino acids. The CDR3 coding sequence is TGTGCCACCAGTGATCCCCTCTATCCCCATGGCTACACCTTC. As protein: CATSDPLYPHGYTF.

V and J are TRBV6-1 and TRBJ1-5; D gene ambiguous. V was shortened by 4 bases and J by 4 bases, with 17 bases between the two germline ends. The CDR3 is made up of 16 amino acids. Germline CDR1 MNHNS, CDR2 SASEGT. The CDR3 loop reads CASSGEGAGANQPQHF. CDR3 nucleotides: TGTGCCAGCAGTGGTGAAGGAGCCGGAGCAAATCAGCCCCAGCATTTT.

The chain has TRBV6-5 and TRBJ2-1; 9 nucleotides match TRBD2. J gave up 4 bases and V 4 bases, and 5 bases lay outside the gene matches. CDR3 length equals 15 residues. From germline, CDR1 is MNHEY and CDR2 SVGAGI. The CDR3 bases are TGTGCCAGCAGTTTAGCGGGGGCCATATACAATGAGCAGTTCTTC. This encodes CASSLAGAIYNEQFF.

The genes are TRBV27 and TRBJ1-1; maybe TRBD1 (6 bases). Germline CDR1 is MNHEY and CDR2 is SMNVEV (reference sequence). This CDR3 contains 15 residues. V was trimmed by 4 bases and J by 0 bases, leaving 12 bases between them. This chain's CDR3 is CASSSTGHLNTEAFF. CDR3 DNA sequence: TGTGCCAGCAGTTCCACGGGACATTTGAACACTGAAGCTTTCTTT.